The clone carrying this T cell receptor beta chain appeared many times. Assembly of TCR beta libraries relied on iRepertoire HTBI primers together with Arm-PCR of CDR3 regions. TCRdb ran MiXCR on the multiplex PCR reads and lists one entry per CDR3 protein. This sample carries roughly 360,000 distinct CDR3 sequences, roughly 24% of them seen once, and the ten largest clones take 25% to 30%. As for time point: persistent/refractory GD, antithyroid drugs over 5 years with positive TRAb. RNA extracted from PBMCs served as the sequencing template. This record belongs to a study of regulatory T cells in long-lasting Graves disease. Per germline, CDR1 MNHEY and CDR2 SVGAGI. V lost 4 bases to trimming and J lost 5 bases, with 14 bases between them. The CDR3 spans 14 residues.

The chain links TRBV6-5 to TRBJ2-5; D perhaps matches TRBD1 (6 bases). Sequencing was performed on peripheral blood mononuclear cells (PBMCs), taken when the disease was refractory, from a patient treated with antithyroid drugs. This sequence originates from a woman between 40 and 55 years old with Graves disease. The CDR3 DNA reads TGTGCCAGCAGTTTAAGGACAGCTCGGGAGACCCAGTACTTC. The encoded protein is CASSLRTARETQYF.